This T cell receptor (beta chain) was captured by sequencing in a study of blood T cell repertoires in COVID-19. Measured with immunoSEQ multiplex PCR; TCRdb has only the in-frame clones, and not every one. The table has more than 100,000 clones, about 79% seen once. The receptor was derived from a man between 65 and 85 years old with acute or convalescent COVID-19. Specimen: peripheral blood.

CDR3 region: CASSQLFYTEAFF. In DNA form, the CDR3 reads TGCGCCAGCAGCCAACTTTTCTACACTGAAGCTTTCTTT. The gene calls are TRBV4-3 and TRBJ1-1; D is undetermined. Trimming pared 2 bases from V and 3 bases from J, leaving 7 bases between. The CDR3 length is 13 residues. Germline V gives CDR1 LGHNA, CDR2 YSLEER.